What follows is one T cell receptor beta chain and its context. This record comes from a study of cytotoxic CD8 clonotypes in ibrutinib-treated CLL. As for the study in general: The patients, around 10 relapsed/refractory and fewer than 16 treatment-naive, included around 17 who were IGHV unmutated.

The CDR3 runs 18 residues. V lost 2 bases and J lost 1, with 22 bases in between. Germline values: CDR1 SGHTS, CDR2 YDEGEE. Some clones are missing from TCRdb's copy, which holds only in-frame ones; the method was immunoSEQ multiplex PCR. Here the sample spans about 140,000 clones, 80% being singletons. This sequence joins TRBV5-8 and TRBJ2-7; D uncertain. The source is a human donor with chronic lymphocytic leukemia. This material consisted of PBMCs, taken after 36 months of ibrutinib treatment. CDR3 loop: CASSFISLVRRRSYEQYF. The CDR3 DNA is TGTGCCAGCAGCTTCATCAGTCTAGTTCGCAGGCGTTCCTACGAGCAGTACTTC.